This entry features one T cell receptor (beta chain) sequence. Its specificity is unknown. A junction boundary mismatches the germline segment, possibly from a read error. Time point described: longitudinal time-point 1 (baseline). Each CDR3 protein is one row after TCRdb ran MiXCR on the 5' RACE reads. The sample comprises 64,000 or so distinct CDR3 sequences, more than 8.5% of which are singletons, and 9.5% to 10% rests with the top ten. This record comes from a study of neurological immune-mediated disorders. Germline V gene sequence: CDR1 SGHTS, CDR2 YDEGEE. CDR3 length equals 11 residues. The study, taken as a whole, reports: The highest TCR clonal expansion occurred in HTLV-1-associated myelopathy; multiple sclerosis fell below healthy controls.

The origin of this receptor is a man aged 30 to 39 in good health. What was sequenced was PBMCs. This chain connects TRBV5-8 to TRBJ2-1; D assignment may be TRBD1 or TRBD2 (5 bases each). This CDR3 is CAISFAGTQFF. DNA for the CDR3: TGTGCCATCAGCTTTGCCGGGACCCAGTTCTTC.